The 23 T cell receptor beta chains reported below all come from one sample, sequenced in a study of human thymus T cells. Data came from immunoSEQ multiplex PCR; TCRdb stores just in-frame clones and leaves some out. The sample carries 70,000 to 75,000 clones, about 95% recorded once. Corrective cardiac surgery supplied the resected thymus tissue. Material: thymus tissue. The receptors here all came from a girl under three years old with a congenital heart defect but otherwise immunologically healthy.

This rearrangement joins TRBV15 to TRBJ1-4; no firm D call. The length of the CDR3 is 18 residues. Germline-derived CDR1 and CDR2 are LNHNV and YYDKDF (reference sequence). V lost 3 bases to trimming and J lost 0 bases, with 17 bases between them. CDR3 bases: TGTGCCACCAGCAGGAAGGGTCACAGCTTCTCAACTAATGAAAAACTGTTTTTT. As protein: CATSRKGHSFSTNEKLFF.

This chain joins TRBV7-6 and TRBJ2-3, with D possibly matching TRBD2 (7 bases). The CDR3 is made up of 14 amino acids. Trimming pared 8 bases from V and 0 bases from J, leaving 12 bases between. Germline assignment: CDR1 SGHVS and CDR2 FNYEAQ. The CDR3 region has the DNA TGTGCCAGCCGGGGGGCCGGTAGCACAGATACGCAGTATTTT. This codes for CASRGAGSTDTQYF.

The gene calls are TRBV28 and TRBJ1-3; possibly TRBD1 for D (6 bases). Germline lookup yields CDR1 MDHEN and CDR2 SYDVKM. With 4 bases removed from V and 1 base from J, the gap between germline ends came to 8 bases. This CDR3 is 14 amino acids long. The CDR3 DNA sequence: TGTGCCAGCAGTTCCACAGGGTCTGGAAACACCATATATTTT. It yields the protein CASSSTGSGNTIYF. The full variable domain, its missing parts supplied by reference TRBV28 and TRBJ1-3, is DVKVTQSSRYLVKRTGEKVFLECVQDMDHENMFWYRQDPGLGLRLIYFSYDVKMKEKGDIPEGYSVSREKKERFSLILESASTNQTSMYLCASSSTGSGNTIYFGEGSWLTVV.

The chain links TRBV6-5 to TRBJ2-3; D is unclear. The germline gives CDR1 MNHEY, CDR2 SVGAGI. The CDR3 runs 11 residues. Trimming took off 4 bases at V and 7 bases at J, with 6 bases between the two ends. As DNA, the CDR3 is TGTGCCAGCAGTTCCCCCCATACGCAGTATTTT. This encodes CASSSPHTQYF.

The V and J genes are TRBV5-1 and TRBJ2-7, with 9 nucleotides matching TRBD1. The CDR3 contains 18 residues. Trimming took 3 bases from V and 2 from J; bases not matched to a gene: 15. Germline V gene lookup returns CDR1 SGHRS and CDR2 YFSETQ. The CDR3 DNA sequence: TGCGCCAGCAGCTCGCGTCCCGGGACAGGGACCGCCGCCTACGAGCAGTACTTC. Protein: CASSSRPGTGTAAYEQYF.

The chain links TRBV2 to TRBJ1-1; 7 positions match TRBD1. With 0 bases clipped from V and 5 bases from J, the junction kept 6 bases outside the gene matches. The CDR3 runs 15 residues. Germline values: CDR1 SNHLY, CDR2 FYNNEI. The CDR3 DNA reads TGTGCCAGCAGTGAAGCGCTTCCAGGGGGAACTGAAGCTTTCTTT. Translation: CASSEALPGGTEAFF.

The chain employs TRBV19 and TRBJ1-2; D is unclear. Trimming shortened V by 7 bases and J by 7 bases, and 22 bases separated the two germline ends. The CDR3 sequence is 15 residues long. CDR1 and CDR2 (germline): LNHDA, SQIVND (reference sequence). The CDR3 reads CASTSRREPKVGYTF. CDR3 DNA sequence: TGTGCCAGTACCTCTCGAAGGGAGCCCAAGGTTGGCTACACCTTC.

The V and J genes are TRBV28 and TRBJ1-2; D call uncertain. V lost 5 bases to trimming and J lost 4 bases, with 8 bases between them. CDR1 and CDR2 (germline): MDHEN, SYDVKM. The CDR3 loop spans 12 amino acids. The CDR3 is CASSPIPYGYTF. Written as DNA, the CDR3 is TGTGCCAGCAGTCCCATCCCCTATGGCTACACCTTC.

The chain combines TRBV12-5 with TRBJ1-3; D ambiguous. The CDR3 is 12 residues long. Germline V gives CDR1 LGHNT, CDR2 FRNRAP. Trimming took 7 bases from V and 0 from J, leaving 4 bases between them. CDR3 sequence: CASVDSGNTIYF. CDR3 sequence (DNA): TGTGCTAGTGTTGACTCTGGAAACACCATATATTTT.

V usage is TRBV19 and J usage is TRBJ1-3, with a possible D match to TRBD1 (6 bases). The CDR3 is made up of 17 amino acids. From germline, CDR1 is LNHDA and CDR2 SQIVND (reference sequence). Trimming stripped 7 bases from V and 3 bases from J, with 22 bases between. For the CDR3, the DNA is TGTGCCAGTACTGGGCCGCAGGGGCGCCGTCTTGGAAACACCATATATTTT. It is translated as CASTGPQGRRLGNTIYF.

The genes are TRBV5-6 and TRBJ2-1; D gene ambiguous. Trimming removed 5 bases at V and 2 bases at J, with 11 bases between. CDR1 is SGHDT, CDR2 YYEEEE, per germline. The CDR3 loop spans 14 amino acids. CDR3 nucleotides: TGTGCCAGCAGTCTAGGCCAAGCCTACAATGAGCAGTTCTTC. It specifies CASSLGQAYNEQFF.

The chain carries TRBV27 and TRBJ2-4; 10 bases align to TRBD2. The CDR3 loop spans 18 amino acids. Looked up from germline, CDR1 is MNHEY and CDR2 is SMNVEV (reference sequence). With V trimmed by 7 bases and J by 0 bases, 12 bases remained unmatched. CDR3 sequence: CASKKREGRPLAKNIQYF. DNA for the CDR3: TGTGCCAGCAAAAAGCGGGAGGGCCGACCCCTAGCCAAAAACATTCAGTACTTC.

The chain is built from TRBV4-1 and TRBJ2-3; TRBD2 agrees at 10 bases. The germline CDR1 and CDR2 sequences are MGHRA and YSYEKL. V was clipped by 1 base and J by 5 bases; unmatched bases: 9. The CDR3 covers 17 residues. CDR3 nucleotide sequence: TGCGCCAGCAGCCAAGCTGCTCTAGCGGGAGTGTTAGATACGCAGTATTTT. Protein sequence: CASSQAALAGVLDTQYF.

This clone was seen just once. The genes are TRBV10-3 and TRBJ2-7; 8 bases agree with TRBD2. Germline lookup yields CDR1 ENHRY and CDR2 SYGVKD. The CDR3 spans 15 residues. With V trimmed by 3 bases and J by 0 bases, 4 bases remained unmatched. The chain's CDR3 is CAISDGTSGSYEQYF. CDR3 in DNA: TGTGCCATCAGTGATGGCACTAGCGGCTCCTACGAGCAGTACTTC.

CDR3 region: CASSFRILPGQQGYTF. The CDR3 DNA is TGTGCCAGCAGTTTCAGGATATTACCGGGACAGCAAGGCTACACCTTC. V is TRBV27 and J is TRBJ1-2; 7 bases are shared with TRBD1. V trimming: 3 bases; J trimming: 8 bases; junction bases outside the gene matches: 15. This CDR3 region has 16 residues. The germline gives CDR1 MNHEY, CDR2 SMNVEV (reference sequence).

The V call is TRBV14, the J call TRBJ2-1; D not resolved. The CDR3 is 14 residues long. Germline assignment: CDR1 SGHDN and CDR2 FVKESK. The ends were cut back, 3 bases at V and 4 bases at J, with 10 bases in the middle. Here the CDR3 DNA reads TGTGCCAGCAGCCACAGGTTGATTTACAATGAGCAGTTCTTC. Amino acids: CASSHRLIYNEQFF.

V is TRBV5-1 and J is TRBJ1-1; TRBD1 matches 7 bases. CDR1 and CDR2 from the germline V gene are SGHRS and YFSETQ. The trim removed 2 bases at V and 1 base at J, leaving 11 bases unmatched. This CDR3 is 17 amino acids long. The CDR3 DNA reads TGCGCCAGCAGCTTTGACAGGGACCCTAATAGGAACACTGAAGCTTTCTTT. Protein sequence: CASSFDRDPNRNTEAFF.

This clone has only one observation. V is TRBV4-1 and J is TRBJ2-5, with 8 bases identical to TRBD1. CDR1 MGHRA and CDR2 YSYEKL come from the germline V gene. The CDR3 extends over 15 amino acids. The junction had 8 bases not matched to a gene; V was cut back by 4 bases and J by 4 bases. CDR3 sequence reads: CASSRLKGQGETQYF. DNA for the CDR3: TGCGCCAGCAGCCGCCTTAAAGGACAGGGAGAGACCCAGTACTTC.

The CDR3 loop is CASSYSPDGDPEAFF. In DNA form, the CDR3 reads TGTGCCAGCAGTTACTCCCCAGACGGGGATCCTGAAGCTTTCTTT. The chain combines TRBV6-5 with TRBJ1-1, with no clear D. Trimming removed 0 bases from V and 6 bases from J, with 14 bases in between. CDR1 is MNHEY, CDR2 SVGAGI, per germline. The CDR3 has 15 amino acids.

The rearrangement links TRBV29-1 to TRBJ2-5; a possible D gene is TRBD1 (5 bases). V gave up 3 bases and J gave up 0 bases, with 8 bases separating them. Germline CDR1 is SQVTM and CDR2 is ANQGSEA. CDR3 length: 13 amino acids. CDR3 sequence (DNA): TGCAGCGTTGAGGGGCTGTACCAAGAGACCCAGTACTTC. Translated, it gives CSVEGLYQETQYF.

This clone appeared a single time. The chain carries TRBV4-1 and TRBJ1-2; D not certain. CDR1 is MGHRA and CDR2 is YSYEKL in the germline V gene. This CDR3 has 13 residues. V shed 0 bases and J shed 4 bases, with 6 bases lying between them. CDR3 loop: CASSQDNGYGYTF. In nucleotides, the CDR3 is TGCGCCAGCAGCCAAGATAATGGCTATGGCTACACCTTC.

V usage is TRBV5-4 and J usage is TRBJ2-5, with TRBD1 matching over 7 bases. Germline CDR1 SGHNT, CDR2 YYREEE (reference sequence). After removal of 3 bases from V and 2 bases from J, the junction contained 13 bases not matched to a gene. The CDR3 sequence is 17 residues long. CDR3 protein: CASSSRRPGTEQETQYF. The DNA for the CDR3 is TGTGCCAGCAGCTCTAGACGACCCGGGACAGAACAAGAGACCCAGTACTTC.

Note on this clone: Its ends do not fully match the called genes, so a read error is possible. This chain links TRBV23-1 with TRBJ2-7, with 11 bases that match TRBD1. TRBV23-1 is an ORF for which the function is uncertain. The length of the CDR3 is 13 residues. The CDR3 loop reads CASSQISGTGGNF. CDR3 DNA: TGCGCCAGCAGTCAAATCTCCGGGACAGGGGGGAACTTC.